The T cell receptor beta chain under discussion was sequenced for a study of human T cells and chemical hapten exposure. TCRdb redid the calling of the RACE reads with MiXCR, one entry per CDR3 protein. The repertoire holds fewer than 40,000 distinct CDR3 sequences, with about 13% as singletons. The V gene end was trimmed by 2 bases and the J gene end by 6 bases; junction bases not matched to a gene: 6. The CDR3 totals 15 residues. Germline CDR1 and CDR2: LGHNA and YSLEER. The time point: patch test 3, about 24 weeks after DPC sensitization. This sample's treatment: therapeutic diphenylcyclopropenone sensitization with weekly scalp DPC. Sequencing started from total RNA isolated from unfractionated whole blood. This clonotype was seen ten or more times.

This sample comprised whole blood, obtained in connection with sensitization to the hapten diphenylcyclopropenone (DPC). This TCR was recovered from a woman between 35 and 50 years old with alopecia areata. Some clones in this sample may be carry-over from other donors' samples. V usage is TRBV4-3 and J usage is TRBJ2-1; 8 bases align to TRBD2. DNA of the CDR3: TGCGCCAGCAGCCAACCCAGCGGGGGAATCAATGAGCAGTTCTTC. This codes for CASSQPSGGINEQFF.